The present entry profiles one TCR beta chain with its context. Its antigen is unidentified. The V and J ends lost 5 bases and 9 bases, in that order; junction bases with no gene match: 9. The CDR3 spans 15 residues. Germline V gene data show CDR1 as MNHEY and CDR2 as SVGAGI. These data originate in a study of cytomegalovirus exposure and HLA in healthy donors. Study-level results: A previous analysis found most TCR beta V segments productive roughly 90% or roughly 30% of the time. In a later analysis, V- and J-gene trimming of beta chains associated with a DCLRE1C missense variant, replicated independently. Common viral pathogens (according to a later analysis) appeared linked to several of the most significant clusters.

PCR primers comprised 60 Vbeta and 13 Jbeta primers. Assay: immunoSEQ multiplex PCR; the TCRdb copy retains only in-frame clones and omits some. The data hold 70,000 to 95,000 clones, with 70% to 90% observed a single time. Sequences were obtained from PBMCs. This TCR was recovered from a woman aged 18-29 years in good health and CMV-seropositive. This chain links TRBV6-5 with TRBJ1-5; the match to TRBD1 covers 11 bases. CDR3 amino acids: CASSPEDRGLWPQHF. The CDR3 DNA reads as TGTGCCAGCAGTCCCGAGGACAGGGGGCTCTGGCCCCAGCATTTT.